This T cell receptor beta chain appears in the sequencing data of a study of blood T cell repertoires in COVID-19. Study-level background: Spain, Italy and the United States supplied samples that represented acute and convalescent COVID-19. T cells, B-cell-depleted T cells, or PBMCs provided the cDNA or gDNA that served as material.

In the authors' methods: Estimates of nucleated cell counts were drawn from the amplification of reference gene primers. Profiling relied on immunoSEQ multiplex PCR, and the TCRdb table lists in-frame clones only, not all of them. V, J and clone size derive from that table, while D and trimming were established from the DNA sequence. The sample yields roughly 100,000 clones, over 65% seen once. The material sequenced was peripheral blood. The TCR originated in a human donor in a cohort sampled during active COVID-19.

This CDR3 is CASRQELLSYEQYF. CDR3 nucleotides: TGCGCCAGCAGACAGGAACTATTATCCTACGAGCAGTACTTC. The V gene is TRBV10-2, the J gene TRBJ2-7, with D perhaps TRBD1 (5 bases). CDR1 is WSHSY and CDR2 is SAAADI in the germline V gene. The CDR3 spans 14 residues. Trimming pared 6 bases from V and 1 base from J, leaving 13 bases between.